This TCR beta chain was identified in a study of OX40 agonist ivuxolimab in advanced cancers. A note on this clone: Its antigen is still unknown.

Here immunoSEQ multiplex PCR was the method, and the copy in TCRdb shows in-frame clones only, minus some. The sample consists of about 42,000 clones, 86% of them appearing once. Overall study results and limits: In the 0.1 to 3.0 mg/kg range, CD4+ and CD8+ blood T cells had expanded clonally by week 6.

The V gene end was trimmed by 5 bases and the J gene end by 1 base; junction bases not matched to a gene: 6. The germline V gene has CDR1 SGHVS and CDR2 FNYEAQ. The CDR3 sequence is 15 residues long. The clonotype comes from an adult with an advanced solid tumor such as melanoma, head and neck, liver or kidney cancer. The chain joins TRBV7-6 to TRBJ2-3, with 7 bases that match TRBD2. The starting material was CD4+ or CD8+ T cells sorted from blood, obtained in a trial of the OX40 agonist ivuxolimab. CDR3 sequence reads: CASSQSGVRTDTQYF. Here the CDR3 DNA reads TGTGCCAGCAGCCAAAGCGGGGTCCGCACAGATACGCAGTATTTT.